A single sample is the source of the 9 T cell receptor beta chains below, sequenced in a study of T cell responses to AZD1222 COVID-19 vaccine. Libraries were prepared by immunoSEQ multiplex PCR; TCRdb keeps only in-frame clonotypes and omits some of them. The sample holds 150,000 or so clones; 85% to 95% are singletons and the top ten take over 0.7%. Specimen: peripheral blood, collected on day 0 of AZD1222 vaccination. These receptor sequences come from an adult in good health.

This sequence joins TRBV30 and TRBJ2-3; 8 positions agree with TRBD2. CDR1 is GTSNPN and CDR2 is SVGIG in the germline V gene (reference sequence). CDR3 length: 14 residues. The V segment lost 0 bases and the J segment 6 bases; nucleotides outside the gene matches: 5. DNA of the CDR3: TGTGCCTGGAGTGTCGGGGGGGCCTGGGATACGCAGTATTTT. This encodes CAWSVGGAWDTQYF.

The rearrangement uses TRBV29-1 and TRBJ2-5; 12 bases are shared with TRBD2. Losses at the gene ends were 5 bases for V and 2 bases for J; bases not matched to a gene: 6. Germline CDR1 is SQVTM and CDR2 is ANQGSEA. The CDR3 runs 15 residues. CDR3 sequence: CSVKTGTSGQETQYF. The CDR3 coding sequence is TGCAGCGTTAAAACCGGGACTAGCGGGCAAGAGACCCAGTACTTC.

The gene calls are TRBV12-3 or TRBV12-4 and TRBJ2-3; D unresolved. V was clipped by 6 bases and J by 0 bases, with 7 bases between them. The CDR3 is 13 residues long. The DNA for the CDR3 is TGTGCCAGCAGGCAGCTAAGCACAGATACGCAGTATTTT. This gives the protein CASRQLSTDTQYF.

This rearrangement joins TRBV7-2 to TRBJ2-6; a possible D gene is TRBD1 (6 bases). Trimming took off 6 bases at V and 4 bases at J, with 13 bases between the two ends. This CDR3 region has 15 residues. Per germline, CDR1 SGHTA and CDR2 FQGNSA. The CDR3 sequence is CASSFTGPGANVLTF. The CDR3 nucleotides read TGTGCCAGCAGTTTTACAGGGCCCGGGGCCAACGTCCTGACTTTC.

This clone has just a few counts. The chain is built from TRBV11-2 and TRBJ1-1; no clear D gene. The CDR3 contains 14 residues. Germline CDR1 and CDR2: SGHAT and FQNNGV. V lost 0 bases to trimming and J lost 6 bases, with 11 bases between them. This CDR3 is CASSLDPGGAEAFF. The CDR3 bases are TGTGCCAGCAGCTTAGATCCGGGCGGCGCTGAAGCTTTCTTT.

This sequence joins TRBV5-1 and TRBJ1-4; D is possibly TRBD1 (5 bases). The germline gives CDR1 SGHRS, CDR2 YFSETQ. There are 15 residues in the CDR3. The V end was cut by 5 bases, the J end by 8 bases, with 19 bases between. The CDR3 nucleotides are TGCGCCAGCAGTGTTGGGGCAGCCGACCAAGAAAAACTGTTTTTT. Encoded protein: CASSVGAADQEKLFF.

This chain's CDR3 is CASSGTIVYGYTF. The CDR3 DNA is TGCGCCAGCAGTGGGACAATTGTTTATGGCTACACCTTC. J is TRBJ1-2 and V is TRBV10-1, with TRBD1 as a possible D gene (5 bases). Germline values: CDR1 WNHNN, CDR2 SYGVQD (reference sequence). The CDR3 is made up of 13 amino acids. With 4 bases removed from V and 5 bases from J, the gap between germline ends came to 11 bases.

The chain joins TRBV2 to TRBJ2-7, with TRBD2 matching over 8 bases. The CDR3 loop spans 15 amino acids. With V trimmed by 4 bases and J by 3 bases, 8 bases remained unmatched. Germline assignment: CDR1 SNHLY and CDR2 FYNNEI. CDR3 bases: TGTGCCAGCAGTGTGTCCGGGGGGGCCGGCTACGAGCAGTACTTC. Translation gives CASSVSGGAGYEQYF.

J is TRBJ1-4 and V is TRBV27; D remains ambiguous. Germline V gene lookup returns CDR1 MNHEY and CDR2 SMNVEV (reference sequence). The CDR3 is made up of 13 amino acids. The V end lost 8 bases, the J end lost 7 bases, and 14 bases lay between the germline ends. The CDR3 coding sequence is TGTGCCAGCGCAAGAAAACCTGCTGAAAAACTGTTTTTT. Translating gives CASARKPAEKLFF.